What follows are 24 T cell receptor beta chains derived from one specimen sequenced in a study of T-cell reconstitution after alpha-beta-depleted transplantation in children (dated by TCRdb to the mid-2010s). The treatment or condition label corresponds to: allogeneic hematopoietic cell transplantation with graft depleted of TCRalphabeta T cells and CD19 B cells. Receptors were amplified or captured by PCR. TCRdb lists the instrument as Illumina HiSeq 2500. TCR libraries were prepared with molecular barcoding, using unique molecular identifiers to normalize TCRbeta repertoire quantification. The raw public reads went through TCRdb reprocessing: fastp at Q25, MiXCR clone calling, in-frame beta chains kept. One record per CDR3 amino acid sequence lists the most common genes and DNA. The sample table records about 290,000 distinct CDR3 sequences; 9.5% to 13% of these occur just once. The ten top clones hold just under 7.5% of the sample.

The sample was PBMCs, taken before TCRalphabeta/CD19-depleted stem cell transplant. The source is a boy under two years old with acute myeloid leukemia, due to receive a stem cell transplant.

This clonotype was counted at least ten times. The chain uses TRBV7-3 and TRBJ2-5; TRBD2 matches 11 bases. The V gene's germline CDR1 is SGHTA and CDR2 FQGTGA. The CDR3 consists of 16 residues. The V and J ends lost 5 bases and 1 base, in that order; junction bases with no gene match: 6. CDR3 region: CASSPRLAGIQETQYF. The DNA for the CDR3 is TGTGCCAGCAGCCCCCGACTAGCGGGGATCCAAGAGACCCAGTACTTC.

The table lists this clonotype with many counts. CDR3 DNA: TGTGCCAGCAGCTTGGATGGGGACACTGAAGCTTTCTTT. The encoded protein is CASSLDGDTEAFF. The chain recombines TRBV5-5 with TRBJ1-1; no firm D call. The CDR3 is 13 amino acids. Per germline, CDR1 SGHKS and CDR2 YYEKEE (reference sequence). Trimming left V 0 bases short and J 3 bases short, with 6 bases between.

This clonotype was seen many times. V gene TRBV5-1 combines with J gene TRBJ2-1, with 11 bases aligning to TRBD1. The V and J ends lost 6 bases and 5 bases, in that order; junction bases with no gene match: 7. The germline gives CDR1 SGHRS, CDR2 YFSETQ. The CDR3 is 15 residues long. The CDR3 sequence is CASIGTGGFNNEQFF. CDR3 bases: TGCGCCAGCATAGGGACAGGGGGGTTCAACAATGAGCAGTTCTTC.

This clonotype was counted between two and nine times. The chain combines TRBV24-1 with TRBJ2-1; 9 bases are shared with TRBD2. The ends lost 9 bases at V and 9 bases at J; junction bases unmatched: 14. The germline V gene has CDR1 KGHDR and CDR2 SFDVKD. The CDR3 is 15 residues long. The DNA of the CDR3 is TGTGCCACCGACACCTCTCGCGGGAGGGGGAGTGAGCAGTTCTTC. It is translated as CATDTSRGRGSEQFF.

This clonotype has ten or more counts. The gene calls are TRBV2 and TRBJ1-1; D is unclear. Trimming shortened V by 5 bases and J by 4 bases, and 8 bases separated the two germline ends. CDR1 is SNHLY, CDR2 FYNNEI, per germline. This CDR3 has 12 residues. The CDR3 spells CASSHGGTEAFF. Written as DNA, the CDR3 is TGTGCCAGCAGTCATGGTGGCACTGAAGCTTTCTTT. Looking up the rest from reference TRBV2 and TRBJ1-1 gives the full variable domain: EPEVTQTPSHQVTQMGQEVILRCVPISNHLYFYWYRQILGQKVEFLVSFYNNEISEKSEIFDDQFSVERPDGSNFTLKIRSTKLEDSAMYFCASSHGGTEAFFGQGTRLTVV.

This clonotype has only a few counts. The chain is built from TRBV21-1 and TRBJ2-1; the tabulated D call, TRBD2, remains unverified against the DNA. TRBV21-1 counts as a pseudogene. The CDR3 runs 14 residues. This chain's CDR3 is CASSKLAVYNEQFF. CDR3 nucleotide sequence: TGTGCCAGCAGCAAGCTAGCGGTGTACAATGAGCAGTTCTTC.

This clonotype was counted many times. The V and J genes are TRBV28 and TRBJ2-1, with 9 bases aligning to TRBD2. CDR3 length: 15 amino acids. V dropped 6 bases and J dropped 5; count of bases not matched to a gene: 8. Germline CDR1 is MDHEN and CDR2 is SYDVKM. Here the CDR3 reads CASRNSGGPHNEQFF. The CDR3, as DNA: TGTGCCAGCAGAAACAGCGGGGGGCCCCACAATGAGCAGTTCTTC. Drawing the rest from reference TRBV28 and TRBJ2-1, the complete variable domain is DVKVTQSSRYLVKRTGEKVFLECVQDMDHENMFWYRQDPGLGLRLIYFSYDVKMKEKGDIPEGYSVSREKKERFSLILESASTNQTSMYLCASRNSGGPHNEQFFGPGTRLTVL.

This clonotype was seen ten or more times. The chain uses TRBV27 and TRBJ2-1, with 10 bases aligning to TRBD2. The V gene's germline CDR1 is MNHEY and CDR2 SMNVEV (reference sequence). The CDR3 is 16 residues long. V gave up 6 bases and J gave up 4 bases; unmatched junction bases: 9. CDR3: CASSRLTSGIYNEQFF. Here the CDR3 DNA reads TGTGCCAGCAGCCGCCTTACTAGCGGGATTTACAATGAGCAGTTCTTC.

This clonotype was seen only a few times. CDR3 in amino acids: CASREGHEQFF. Written as DNA, the CDR3 is TGTGCCAGCAGGGAGGGCCATGAGCAGTTCTTC. This rearrangement joins TRBV7-3 to TRBJ2-1, with D perhaps matching TRBD2 (6 bases). The CDR3 length is 11 residues. Germline V gene lookup returns CDR1 SGHTA and CDR2 FQGTGA. V gave up 6 bases and J gave up 8 bases, with 8 bases separating them.

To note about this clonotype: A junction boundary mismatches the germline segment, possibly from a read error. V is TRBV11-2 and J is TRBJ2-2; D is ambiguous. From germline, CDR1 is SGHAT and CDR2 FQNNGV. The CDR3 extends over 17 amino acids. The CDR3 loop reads CACSLDLLPTYTGELFF. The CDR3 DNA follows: TGTGCCTGCAGCTTAGATCTCCTGCCGACTTACACCGGGGAGCTGTTTTTT.

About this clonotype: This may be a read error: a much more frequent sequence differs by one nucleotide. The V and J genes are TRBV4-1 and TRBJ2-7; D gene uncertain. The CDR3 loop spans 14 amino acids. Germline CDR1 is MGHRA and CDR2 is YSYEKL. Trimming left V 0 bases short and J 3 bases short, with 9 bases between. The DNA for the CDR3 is TGCGCCAGCAGCCAAGATATACCGGTCTACGAGCAGTACTTC. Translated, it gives CASSQDIPVYEQYF.

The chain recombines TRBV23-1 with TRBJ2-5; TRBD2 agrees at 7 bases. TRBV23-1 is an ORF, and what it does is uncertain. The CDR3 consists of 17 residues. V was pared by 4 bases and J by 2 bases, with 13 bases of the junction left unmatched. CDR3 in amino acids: CASSLIGGGRGQETQYF. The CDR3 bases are TGCGCCAGCAGTCTCATAGGCGGGGGAAGGGGACAAGAGACCCAGTACTTC.

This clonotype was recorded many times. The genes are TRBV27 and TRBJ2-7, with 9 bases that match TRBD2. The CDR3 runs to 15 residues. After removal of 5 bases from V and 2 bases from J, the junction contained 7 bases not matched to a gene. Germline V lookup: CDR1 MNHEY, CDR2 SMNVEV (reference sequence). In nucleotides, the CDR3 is TGTGCCAGCAGTCTCCCGGGACTAGCCCCCTACGAGCAGTACTTC. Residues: CASSLPGLAPYEQYF.

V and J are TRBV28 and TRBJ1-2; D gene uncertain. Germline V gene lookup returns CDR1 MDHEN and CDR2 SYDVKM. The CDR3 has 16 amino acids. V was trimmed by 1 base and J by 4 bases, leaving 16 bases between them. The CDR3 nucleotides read TGTGCCAGCAGTTTATATTTCTTAGGGTCATCCTATGGCTACACCTTC. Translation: CASSLYFLGSSYGYTF.

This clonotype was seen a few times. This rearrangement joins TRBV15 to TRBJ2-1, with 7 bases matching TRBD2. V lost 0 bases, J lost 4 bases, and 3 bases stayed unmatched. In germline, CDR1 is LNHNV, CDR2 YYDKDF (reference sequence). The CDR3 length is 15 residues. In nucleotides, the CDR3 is TGTGCCACCAGCAGAGAAAGCGGGGCGTACAATGAGCAGTTCTTC. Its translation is CATSRESGAYNEQFF.

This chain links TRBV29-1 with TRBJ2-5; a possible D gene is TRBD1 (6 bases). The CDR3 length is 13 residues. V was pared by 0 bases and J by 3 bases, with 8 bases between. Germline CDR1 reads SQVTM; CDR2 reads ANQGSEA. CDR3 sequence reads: CSVEEAGEETQYF. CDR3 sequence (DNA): TGCAGCGTTGAAGAGGCAGGGGAAGAGACCCAGTACTTC.

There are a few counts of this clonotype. CDR3 protein: CASSYAARSYEQYF. The CDR3 DNA reads TGTGCCAGCAGTTATGCAGCGCGATCCTACGAGCAGTACTTC. The V and J genes are TRBV6-2 or TRBV6-3 and TRBJ2-7; D not resolved. Trimming removed 3 bases at V and 1 base at J, with 10 bases between. The CDR3 is made up of 14 amino acids. Germline CDR1 reads MNHEY; CDR2 reads SVGEGT.

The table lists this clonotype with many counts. The CDR3 reads CAWNRDRSYEQYF. The CDR3 nucleotides are TGTGCCTGGAATCGGGACCGTTCCTACGAGCAGTACTTC. The genes are TRBV30 and TRBJ2-7, with D perhaps assigned TRBD1 or TRBD2 (5 bases each). V shed 4 bases and J shed 1 base, with 11 bases lying between them. Germline loops: CDR1 GTSNPN, CDR2 SVGIG (reference sequence). The CDR3 sequence is 13 residues long.

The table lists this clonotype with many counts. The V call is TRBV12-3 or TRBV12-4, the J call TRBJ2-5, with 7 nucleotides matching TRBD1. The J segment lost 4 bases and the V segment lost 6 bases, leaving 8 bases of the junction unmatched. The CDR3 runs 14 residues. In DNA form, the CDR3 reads TGTGCCAGCAGGCCCGCAGGGGGTCGAGAGACCCAGTACTTC. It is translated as CASRPAGGRETQYF.

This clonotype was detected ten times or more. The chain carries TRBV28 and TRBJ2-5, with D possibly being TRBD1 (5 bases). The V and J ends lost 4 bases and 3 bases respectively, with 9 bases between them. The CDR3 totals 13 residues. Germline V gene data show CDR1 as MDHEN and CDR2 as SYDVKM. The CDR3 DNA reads TGTGCCAGCAGTTCGGCCAGGGAAGAGACCCAGTACTTC. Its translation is CASSSAREETQYF.

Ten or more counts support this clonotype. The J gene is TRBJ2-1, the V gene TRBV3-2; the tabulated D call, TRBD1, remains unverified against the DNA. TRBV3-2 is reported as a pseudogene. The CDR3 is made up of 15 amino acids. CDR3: CASSRRESSYNEQFF. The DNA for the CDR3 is TGTGCCAGCAGCCGCCGGGAGAGCTCCTACAATGAGCAGTTCTTC.

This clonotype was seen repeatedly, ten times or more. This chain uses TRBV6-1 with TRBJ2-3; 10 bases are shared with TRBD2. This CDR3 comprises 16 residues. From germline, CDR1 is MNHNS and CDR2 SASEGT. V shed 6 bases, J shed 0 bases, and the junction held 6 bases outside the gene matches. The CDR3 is CASSPRTSGSTDTQYF. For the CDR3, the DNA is TGTGCCAGCAGCCCACGGACTAGCGGTAGCACAGATACGCAGTATTTT.

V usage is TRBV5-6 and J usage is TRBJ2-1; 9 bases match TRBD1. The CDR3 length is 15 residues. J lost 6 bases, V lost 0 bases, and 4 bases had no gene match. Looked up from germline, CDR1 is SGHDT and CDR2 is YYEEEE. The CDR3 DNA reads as TGTGCCAGCAGCTTGGGAGGGACAGGGAGCAATGAGCAGTTCTTC. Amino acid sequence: CASSLGGTGSNEQFF.

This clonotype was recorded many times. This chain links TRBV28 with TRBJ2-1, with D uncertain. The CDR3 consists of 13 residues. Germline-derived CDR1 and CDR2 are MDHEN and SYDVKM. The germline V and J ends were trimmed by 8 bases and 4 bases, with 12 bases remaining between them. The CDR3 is CASRTWQYNEQFF. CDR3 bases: TGTGCCAGCCGTACTTGGCAATACAATGAGCAGTTCTTC.